Each of the 13 T cell receptor beta chains below was sequenced from the same sample in a study of blood T cells in healthy people across ages. With a J-beta primer mix and a sample-barcoded 5' primer, a second PCR ran about 7 to 11 cycles. Each CDR3 protein gets one entry after TCRdb re-called the 5' RACE reads with MiXCR. The table lists hundreds of thousands of distinct CDR3 sequences, roughly 30% of them singletons. The sequenced material came from blood. These receptors all stem from a woman older than 75 in good health.

This clonotype was observed a few times. This clone may be a read error of a much larger clone one base away. The chain is built from TRBV9 and TRBJ1-2, with 8 nucleotides matching TRBD1. This CDR3 is 15 amino acids long. Germline CDR1 and CDR2: SGDLS and YYNGEE. The CDR3 DNA reads as TGTGCCAGCAGCGAGAGGACAGGGTTTGATCTTGGCCACACCTTC. Its translation is CASSERTGFDLGHTF.

This clonotype was counted many times. The chain is built from TRBV3-1 and TRBJ1-2, with TRBD1 identical over 7 bases. The ends lost 2 bases at V and 5 bases at J; junction bases unmatched: 2. The CDR3 consists of 13 residues. Germline lookup yields CDR1 LGHDT and CDR2 YNNKEL (reference sequence). The chain's CDR3 is CASSQRGQYGYTF. CDR3 bases: TGTGCCAGCAGCCAAAGGGGGCAGTATGGCTACACCTTC.

V gene TRBV12-3 or TRBV12-4 combines with J gene TRBJ2-3; D is perhaps TRBD2 (6 bases). The CDR3 totals 19 residues. V lost 10 bases and J lost 1, with 30 bases in between. CDR3 protein: CATHRRGGVDPLGTDTQYF. For the CDR3, the DNA is TGTGCCACGCATAGACGCGGAGGGGTGGACCCTTTGGGCACAGATACGCAGTATTTT.

V usage is TRBV6-1 and J usage is TRBJ1-1; weak D call: TRBD1 (5 bases). The CDR3 has 14 amino acids. The V and J ends lost 3 bases and 3 bases respectively, with 11 bases between them. CDR1 is MNHNS, CDR2 SASEGT, per germline. The CDR3 DNA is TGTGCCAGCAGTGACCTAACACAGGACACTGAAGCTTTCTTT. Amino acids: CASSDLTQDTEAFF.

There are a few counts of this clonotype. This rearrangement joins TRBV6-5 to TRBJ1-5; no reliable D call. V dropped 5 bases and J dropped 2 bases, with 13 bases sitting between them. The CDR3 spans 15 residues. Germline assignment: CDR1 MNHEY and CDR2 SVGAGI. The CDR3 sequence is CASSLSIGGNQPQHF. In DNA, the CDR3 is TGTGCCAGCAGTCTGTCCATAGGAGGCAATCAGCCCCAGCATTTT.

This clonotype was counted at least ten times. The chain combines TRBV30 with TRBJ2-7; the D gene is possibly TRBD2 (5 bases). Germline loops: CDR1 GTSNPN, CDR2 SVGIG (reference sequence). Trimming stripped 2 bases from V and 6 bases from J, with 14 bases between. The CDR3 has 13 residues. The CDR3 reads CAWSPRRSGEQYF. The CDR3 DNA follows: TGTGCCTGGAGTCCTAGGAGGAGTGGCGAGCAGTACTTC.

There are many counts of this clonotype. The gene calls are TRBV30 and TRBJ1-2; D gene unclear. The CDR3 covers 14 residues. V was pared by 3 bases and J by 8 bases, with 19 bases between. Germline V lookup: CDR1 GTSNPN, CDR2 SVGIG (reference sequence). For the CDR3, the DNA is TGTGCCTGGAGGGGAGACCAAAGGGCTGGCGGCTACACCTTC. Encoded protein: CAWRGDQRAGGYTF.

This clonotype was seen repeatedly, ten times or more. V gene TRBV7-2 combines with J gene TRBJ2-4; 12 nucleotides match TRBD2. This CDR3 spans 19 amino acids. Germline V CDR1 and CDR2: SGHTA, FQGNSA. Trimming cost V 1 base and J 1 base; bases outside gene matches: 8. The CDR3, as DNA: TGTGCCAGCAGCTTAGAGGCTAGCGGGGGGGCTAGGGCCAAAAACATTCAGTACTTC. It is translated as CASSLEASGGARAKNIQYF.

In the case of this clonotype: Its ends do not fully match the called genes, so a read error is possible. The chain employs TRBV28 and TRBJ2-4; D not certain. TRBJ2-5 explains the end of the DNA better; the J call may be wrong. In germline, CDR1 is MDHEN, CDR2 SYDVKM. This CDR3 contains 12 residues. CDR3: CAGSRMGETQYF. In DNA form, the CDR3 reads TGTGCCGGCAGTCGGATGGGGGAGACCCAGTACTTC.

This clonotype was counted many times. The chain is built from TRBV7-9 and TRBJ2-2, with unresolved D. The CDR3 has 14 residues. Germline CDR1 is SEHNR and CDR2 is FQNEAQ (reference sequence). The V gene lost 0 bases and the J gene lost 5 bases, with 7 bases spanning the gap. CDR3 loop: CASSLAGQTGELFF. The CDR3 nucleotides are TGTGCCAGCAGCTTAGCAGGGCAAACCGGGGAGCTGTTTTTT.

This clonotype was seen a single time. A much bigger clone sits one base away, suggesting this may be a read error. The chain uses TRBV6-5 and TRBJ1-2; maybe TRBD1 (5 bases). This CDR3 has 16 residues. The germline gives CDR1 MNHEY, CDR2 SVGAGI. As DNA, the CDR3 is TGTACCAGCAGTGAGCTTTCTGGGGCCATGGTCTATGGCTACACCTTC. Protein product: CTSSELSGAMVYGYTF.

This clonotype was recorded many times. The chain combines TRBV7-2 with TRBJ2-7; D is possibly TRBD1 (6 bases). The V and J ends lost 5 bases and 0 bases respectively, with 14 bases between them. CDR1 is SGHTA and CDR2 is FQGNSA in the germline V gene. The length of the CDR3 is 15 residues. Here the CDR3 reads CASSTQGRSSYEQYF. The CDR3 DNA is TGTGCCAGCAGCACACAGGGAAGGAGCTCCTACGAGCAGTACTTC.

The CDR3 DNA sequence: TGTGCCAGCAGTTACCGATCTCGGGAAAATCAGCCCCAGCATTTT. Amino acids: CASSYRSRENQPQHF. The chain employs TRBV6-2 or TRBV6-3 and TRBJ1-5; no firm D call. This CDR3 region has 15 residues. CDR1 MNHEY and CDR2 SVGEGT come from the germline V gene. Trimming left V 2 bases short and J 4 bases short, with 12 bases between.